These 2 T cell receptor beta chains were sequenced from one sample in a study of tumor and adjacent non-tumor tissue in lung cancer. No cell sorting was done before RNA was extracted from the tissue. The library came from three nested PCR rounds adapted from ARM-PCR protocols. TCRdb called the multiplex PCR reads again in MiXCR, with one record for every CDR3 protein. The table lists 60,000 to 85,000 distinct CDR3 sequences, 80% of them singletons. Sequencing input: lung tumor tissue. The receptor source for this set is a woman between 50 and 59 years old with non-small cell lung cancer.

The J gene is TRBJ2-3, the V gene TRBV2, with 9 bases fitting TRBD2. This CDR3 has 15 residues. Trimming at V came to 6 bases and at J to 4 bases, leaving 8 bases not matched to a gene. Per germline, CDR1 SNHLY and CDR2 FYNNEI. Here the CDR3 reads CASRGVAGEPDTQYF. DNA of the CDR3: TGTGCCAGCAGGGGAGTAGCGGGAGAGCCAGATACGCAGTATTTT.

As concerns this clonotype: This may arise from a read error, as a much more abundant clone is one base away. The rearrangement joins TRBV5-4 to TRBJ1-4; TRBD1 matches 9 bases. CDR1 and CDR2 (germline): SGHNT, YYREEE (reference sequence). The CDR3 extends over 15 amino acids. With 4 bases clipped from V and 6 bases from J, the junction kept 7 bases outside the gene matches. CDR3 sequence: CASSPNRGLDEKLFF. CDR3 nucleotides: TGTGCCAGCAGCCCAAACAGGGGGCTAGATGAAAAACTGTTTTTT.